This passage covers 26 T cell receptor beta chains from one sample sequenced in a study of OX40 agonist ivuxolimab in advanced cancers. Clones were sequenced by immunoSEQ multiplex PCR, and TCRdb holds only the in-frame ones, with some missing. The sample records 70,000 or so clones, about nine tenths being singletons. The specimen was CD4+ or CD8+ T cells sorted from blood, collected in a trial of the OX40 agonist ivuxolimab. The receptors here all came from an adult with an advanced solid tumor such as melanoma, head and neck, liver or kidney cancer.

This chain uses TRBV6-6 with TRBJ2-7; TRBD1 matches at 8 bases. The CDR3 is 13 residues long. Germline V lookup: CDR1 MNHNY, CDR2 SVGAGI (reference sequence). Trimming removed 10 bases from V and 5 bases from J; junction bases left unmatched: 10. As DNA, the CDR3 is TGTGCCACCCTACGGGACAGGACGGACGAGCAGTACTTC. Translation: CATLRDRTDEQYF.

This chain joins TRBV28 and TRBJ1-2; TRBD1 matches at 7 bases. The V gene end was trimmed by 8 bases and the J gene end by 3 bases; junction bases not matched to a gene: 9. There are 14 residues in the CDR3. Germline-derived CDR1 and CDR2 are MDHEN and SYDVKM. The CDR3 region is CASYPGTADYGYTF. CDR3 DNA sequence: TGTGCCAGCTATCCCGGGACAGCCGACTATGGCTACACCTTC.

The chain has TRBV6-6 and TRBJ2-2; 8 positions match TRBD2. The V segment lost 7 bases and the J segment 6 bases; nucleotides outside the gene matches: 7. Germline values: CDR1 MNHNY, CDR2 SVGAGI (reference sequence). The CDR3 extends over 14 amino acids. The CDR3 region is CASILGRGPGELFF. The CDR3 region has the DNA TGTGCCAGCATCCTCGGGAGGGGCCCCGGGGAGCTGTTTTTT.

CDR3 protein: CASSYPSGGASGELFF. The CDR3 nucleotides read TGTGCCAGCAGTTACCCGAGCGGGGGGGCTTCCGGGGAGCTGTTTTTT. The V and J genes are TRBV6-5 and TRBJ2-2; TRBD2 aligns across 10 bases. CDR1 and CDR2 from the germline V gene are MNHEY and SVGAGI. The CDR3 runs to 16 residues. The ends lost 2 bases at V and 6 bases at J; junction bases unmatched: 6.

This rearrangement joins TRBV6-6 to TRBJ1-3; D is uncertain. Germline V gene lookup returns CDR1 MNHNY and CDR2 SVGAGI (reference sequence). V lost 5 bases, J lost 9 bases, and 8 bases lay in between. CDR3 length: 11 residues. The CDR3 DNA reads TGTGCCAGCAGTACTCGATTCACCATATATTTT. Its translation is CASSTRFTIYF.

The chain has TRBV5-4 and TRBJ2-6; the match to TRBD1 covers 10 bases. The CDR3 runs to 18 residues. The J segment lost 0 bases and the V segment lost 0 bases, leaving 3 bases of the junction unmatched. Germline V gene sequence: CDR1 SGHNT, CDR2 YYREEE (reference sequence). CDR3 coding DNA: TGTGCCAGCAGCTTGGGGACAGGGGGAAACTCTGGGGCCAACGTCCTGACTTTC. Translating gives CASSLGTGGNSGANVLTF.

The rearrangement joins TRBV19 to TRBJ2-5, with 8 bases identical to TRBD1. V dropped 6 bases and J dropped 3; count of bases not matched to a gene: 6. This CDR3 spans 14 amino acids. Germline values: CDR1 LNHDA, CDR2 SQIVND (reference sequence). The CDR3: CASRKTGVEETQYF. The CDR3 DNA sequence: TGTGCCAGTAGGAAGACAGGGGTTGAAGAGACCCAGTACTTC.

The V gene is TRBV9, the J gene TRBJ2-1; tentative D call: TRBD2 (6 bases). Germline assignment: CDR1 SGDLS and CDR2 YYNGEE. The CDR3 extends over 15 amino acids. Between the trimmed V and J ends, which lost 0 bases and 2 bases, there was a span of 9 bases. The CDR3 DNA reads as TGTGCCAGCAGCGTAGTCGGGGGAACCTACAATGAGCAGTTCTTC. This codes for CASSVVGGTYNEQFF.

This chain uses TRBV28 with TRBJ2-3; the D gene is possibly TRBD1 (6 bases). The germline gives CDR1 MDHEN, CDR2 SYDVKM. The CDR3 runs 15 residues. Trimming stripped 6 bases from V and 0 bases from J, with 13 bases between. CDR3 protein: CASRRGSPSTDTQYF. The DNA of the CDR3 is TGTGCCAGCAGAAGGGGGAGCCCTAGCACAGATACGCAGTATTTT.

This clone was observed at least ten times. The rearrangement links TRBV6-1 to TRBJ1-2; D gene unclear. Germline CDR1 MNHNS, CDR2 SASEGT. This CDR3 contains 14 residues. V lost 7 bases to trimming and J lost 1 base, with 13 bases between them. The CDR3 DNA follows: TGTGCCAGCACCTATACATCGGTTAACTATGGCTACACCTTC. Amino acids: CASTYTSVNYGYTF.

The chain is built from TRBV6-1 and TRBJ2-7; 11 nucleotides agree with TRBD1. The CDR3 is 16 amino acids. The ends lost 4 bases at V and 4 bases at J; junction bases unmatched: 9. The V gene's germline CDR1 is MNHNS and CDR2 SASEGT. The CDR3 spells CASSANPGQGVYEQYF. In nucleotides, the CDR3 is TGTGCCAGCAGTGCGAATCCGGGACAGGGGGTTTACGAGCAGTACTTC.

DNA for the CDR3: TGTGCCATCACCCAACAGGGTATTAGCTATGGCTACACCTTC. Its protein product is CAITQQGISYGYTF. This chain uses TRBV10-3 with TRBJ1-2; perhaps TRBD1 as D (6 bases). V lost 7 bases and J 4 bases, leaving 16 bases between the germline ends. This CDR3 spans 14 amino acids. Looked up from germline, CDR1 is ENHRY and CDR2 is SYGVKD.

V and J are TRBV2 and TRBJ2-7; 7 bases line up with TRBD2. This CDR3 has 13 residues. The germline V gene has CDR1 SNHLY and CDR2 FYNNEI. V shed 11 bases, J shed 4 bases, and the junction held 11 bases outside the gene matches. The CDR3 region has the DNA TGTGCCGGAAAACGGGGGGTCTCTTACGAGCAGTACTTC. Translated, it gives CAGKRGVSYEQYF.

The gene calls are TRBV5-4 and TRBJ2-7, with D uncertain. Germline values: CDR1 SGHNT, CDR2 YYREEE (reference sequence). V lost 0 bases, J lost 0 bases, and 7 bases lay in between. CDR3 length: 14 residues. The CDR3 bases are TGTGCCAGCAGCTTGGAAGAGAGCTCCTACGAGCAGTACTTC. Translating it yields CASSLEESSYEQYF.

The CDR3 reads CASSTRPSYEQYF. CDR3 DNA: TGTGCCAGCAGCACGCGGCCTTCCTACGAGCAGTACTTC. The genes are TRBV7-8 and TRBJ2-7, with no clear D. The CDR3 has 13 amino acids. Germline assignment: CDR1 SGHVS and CDR2 FQNEAQ. V was shortened by 5 bases and J by 1 base, with 9 bases between the two germline ends.

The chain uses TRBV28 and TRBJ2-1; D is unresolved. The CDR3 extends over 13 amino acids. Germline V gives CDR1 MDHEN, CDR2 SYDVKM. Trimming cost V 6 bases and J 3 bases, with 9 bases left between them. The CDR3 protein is CASSPPGYNEQFF. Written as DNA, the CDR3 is TGTGCCAGCAGCCCACCAGGCTACAATGAGCAGTTCTTC. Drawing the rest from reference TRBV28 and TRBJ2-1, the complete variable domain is DVKVTQSSRYLVKRTGEKVFLECVQDMDHENMFWYRQDPGLGLRLIYFSYDVKMKEKGDIPEGYSVSREKKERFSLILESASTNQTSMYLCASSPPGYNEQFFGPGTRLTVL.

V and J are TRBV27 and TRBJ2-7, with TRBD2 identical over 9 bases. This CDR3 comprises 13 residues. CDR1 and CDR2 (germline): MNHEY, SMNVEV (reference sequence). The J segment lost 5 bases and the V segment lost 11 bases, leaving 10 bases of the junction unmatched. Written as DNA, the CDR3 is TGTGCCTGCTCCCGGCGGGAGGGAGACGAGCAGTACTTC. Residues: CACSRREGDEQYF.

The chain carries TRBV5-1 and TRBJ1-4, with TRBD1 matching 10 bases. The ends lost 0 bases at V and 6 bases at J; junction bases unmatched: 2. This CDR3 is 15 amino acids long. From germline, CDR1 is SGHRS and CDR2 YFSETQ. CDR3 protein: CASSLAGQGYEKLFF. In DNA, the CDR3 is TGCGCCAGCAGCTTGGCGGGACAGGGGTATGAAAAACTGTTTTTT.

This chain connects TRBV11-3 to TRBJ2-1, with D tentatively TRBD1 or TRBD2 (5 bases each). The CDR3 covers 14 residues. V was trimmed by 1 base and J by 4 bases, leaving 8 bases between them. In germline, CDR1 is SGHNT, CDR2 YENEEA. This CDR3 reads CASSLVGVYNEQFF. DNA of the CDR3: TGTGCCAGCAGCTTAGTGGGGGTGTACAATGAGCAGTTCTTC.

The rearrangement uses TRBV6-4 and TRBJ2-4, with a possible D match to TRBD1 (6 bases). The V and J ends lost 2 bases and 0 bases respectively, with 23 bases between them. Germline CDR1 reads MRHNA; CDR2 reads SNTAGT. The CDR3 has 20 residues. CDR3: CASSDPDSKYVRLAKNIQYF. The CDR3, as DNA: TGTGCCAGCAGTGACCCGGACAGTAAGTACGTTAGACTAGCCAAAAACATTCAGTACTTC.

CDR3 loop: CASSSAGQGGYGYTF. The CDR3, as DNA: TGTGCCAGCAGCTCGGCGGGACAGGGTGGCTATGGCTACACCTTC. The chain employs TRBV28 and TRBJ1-2; 9 bases agree with TRBD1. The length of the CDR3 is 15 residues. The V gene end was trimmed by 6 bases and the J gene end by 4 bases; junction bases not matched to a gene: 9. Germline CDR1 is MDHEN and CDR2 is SYDVKM.

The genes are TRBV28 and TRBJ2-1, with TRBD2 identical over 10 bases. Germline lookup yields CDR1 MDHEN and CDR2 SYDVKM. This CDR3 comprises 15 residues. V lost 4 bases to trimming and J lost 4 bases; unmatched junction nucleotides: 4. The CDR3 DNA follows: TGTGCCAGCAGTTCCCTAGCGGGGGATTACAATGAGCAGTTCTTC. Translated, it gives CASSSLAGDYNEQFF.

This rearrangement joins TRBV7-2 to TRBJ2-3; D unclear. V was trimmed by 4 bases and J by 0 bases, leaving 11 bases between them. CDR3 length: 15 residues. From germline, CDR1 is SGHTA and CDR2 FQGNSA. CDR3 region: CASSSGETSTDTQYF. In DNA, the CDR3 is TGTGCCAGCAGCTCCGGCGAAACTAGCACAGATACGCAGTATTTT.

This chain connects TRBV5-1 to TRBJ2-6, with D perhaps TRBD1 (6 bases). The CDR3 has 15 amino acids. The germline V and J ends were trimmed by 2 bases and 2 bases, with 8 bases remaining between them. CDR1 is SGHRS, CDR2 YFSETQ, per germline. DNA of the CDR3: TGCGCCAGCAGCTTTGAGGGGGCTGGGGCCAACGTCCTGACTTTC. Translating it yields CASSFEGAGANVLTF.

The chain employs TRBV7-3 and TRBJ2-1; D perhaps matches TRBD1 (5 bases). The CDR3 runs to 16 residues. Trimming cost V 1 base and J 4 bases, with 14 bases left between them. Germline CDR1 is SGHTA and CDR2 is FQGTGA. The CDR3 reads CASSLSSDTSYNEQFF. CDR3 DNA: TGTGCCAGCAGCTTAAGTTCGGACACCTCTTACAATGAGCAGTTCTTC.

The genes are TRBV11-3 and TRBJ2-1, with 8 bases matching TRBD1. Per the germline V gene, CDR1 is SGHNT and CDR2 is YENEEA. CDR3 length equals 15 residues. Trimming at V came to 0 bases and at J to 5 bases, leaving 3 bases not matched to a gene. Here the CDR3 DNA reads TGTGCCAGCAGCTTAGAGTACAGGGGGGACAATGAGCAGTTCTTC. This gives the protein CASSLEYRGDNEQFF.